A single sample gave rise to the 27 T cell receptor beta chains below, sequenced in a study of response to subunit inactivated influenza vaccine (dated by TCRdb to 2017 to 2018). To prepare the library, RT-PCR was applied. Sequenced using an Illumina HiSeq 2500. TCRdb cleaned the public reads at Q25 with fastp, built clones with MiXCR and kept in-frame beta chains. Rows matching on CDR3 protein sequence are summarized as one entry with the most common DNA and genes. A total of 500,000 to 650,000 distinct CDR3 sequences appear in this sample, 6.5% to 8% of them only once. The biggest ten clones account for 10% to 15% of the sample. This sample comprised PBMCs from blood, obtained less than 30 months after vaccination. All receptors come from a man between 45 and 75 years old who received an inactivated influenza vaccine. Donor details come from another sample of the same person, matched by shared clones.

J is TRBJ2-1 and V is TRBV11-2; TRBD2 matches at 8 bases. The ends lost 5 bases at V and 2 bases at J; junction bases unmatched: 2. The germline V gene encodes CDR1 SGHAT and CDR2 FQNNGV. The CDR3 loop spans 14 amino acids. CDR3 in amino acids: CASSGGLAYNEQFF. CDR3 in DNA: TGTGCCAGCAGCGGGGGACTAGCCTACAATGAGCAGTTCTTC.

This clonotype was picked up many times. The chain has TRBV11-2 and TRBJ2-5; 10 positions agree with TRBD1. CDR1 is SGHAT, CDR2 FQNNGV, per germline. The junction had 3 bases not matched to a gene; V was cut back by 0 bases and J by 5 bases. CDR3 size: 15 residues. This CDR3 reads CASSLEGQGWETQYF. CDR3 coding DNA: TGTGCCAGCAGCTTAGAGGGACAGGGGTGGGAGACCCAGTACTTC.

This clonotype was counted only a few times. The genes are TRBV4-1 and TRBJ1-5; D unclear. Germline V gene sequence: CDR1 MGHRA, CDR2 YSYEKL. Deletions cut 4 bases from V and 0 bases from J, with 13 bases between. The CDR3 totals 16 residues. CDR3: CASSRLASYSNQPQHF. CDR3 nucleotides: TGCGCCAGCAGCCGTTTGGCGTCTTATAGCAATCAGCCCCAGCATTTT.

This clonotype was seen only a few times. The J gene is TRBJ1-1, the V gene TRBV3-1, with a tentative D call TRBD1 (6 bases). This CDR3 spans 16 amino acids. V was clipped by 5 bases and J by 4 bases, with 20 bases between them. In germline, CDR1 is LGHDT, CDR2 YNNKEL (reference sequence). The CDR3 is CASSNGQILRGTEAFF. DNA of the CDR3: TGTGCCAGCAGCAACGGACAGATTCTCCGGGGCACTGAAGCTTTCTTT.

The chain joins TRBV12-3 or TRBV12-4 to TRBJ2-2; TRBD1 matches 10 bases. V gave up 4 bases and J gave up 5 bases; unmatched junction bases: 10. CDR3 length: 17 amino acids. This chain's CDR3 is CASSSDRGERRTGELFF. CDR3 coding DNA: TGTGCCAGCAGTTCGGACAGGGGGGAGCGACGGACCGGGGAGCTGTTTTTT.

The chain joins TRBV20-1 to TRBJ1-2; D perhaps matches TRBD1 (6 bases). Deletions cut 6 bases from V and 4 bases from J, with 12 bases between. The CDR3 is 12 residues long. In germline, CDR1 is DFQATT, CDR2 SNEGSKA (reference sequence). This CDR3 is CSAERGIYGYTF. In DNA form, the CDR3 reads TGCAGTGCGGAGAGGGGGATCTATGGCTACACCTTC.

This clonotype was observed a handful of times. This chain joins TRBV4-1 and TRBJ2-5; the match to TRBD1 covers 9 bases. With 3 bases clipped from V and 5 bases from J, the junction kept 7 bases outside the gene matches. This CDR3 contains 15 residues. From germline, CDR1 is MGHRA and CDR2 YSYEKL. The CDR3 protein is CASSQPGQGGETQYF. CDR3 in DNA: TGCGCCAGCAGCCAGCCGGGACAGGGTGGTGAGACCCAGTACTTC.

This clonotype was seen a handful of times. The rearrangement uses TRBV21-1 and TRBJ1-1. TRBV21-1 is an annotated pseudogene. The CDR3 consists of 14 residues. The DNA of the CDR3 is TGTGCCAGCAGCAATGGGCAGAAGAACACTGAAGCTTTCTTT. This translates into CASSNGQKNTEAFF.

The chain recombines TRBV11-2 with TRBJ2-7; D is unresolved. The CDR3 runs 12 residues. Per germline, CDR1 SGHAT and CDR2 FQNNGV. Trimming took 2 bases from V and 7 from J, leaving 9 bases between them. This CDR3 is CASSLSLREQYF. The CDR3 DNA sequence: TGTGCCAGCAGCTTAAGTTTGCGGGAGCAGTACTTC.

This clonotype has at least ten counts. This chain connects TRBV29-1 to TRBJ2-7, with TRBD1 matching over 7 bases. Losses at the gene ends were 3 bases for V and 6 bases for J; bases not matched to a gene: 8. Germline CDR1 and CDR2: SQVTM and ANQGSEA. There are 13 residues in the CDR3. CDR3 region: CSVDVGQAGEQYF. The CDR3 DNA is TGCAGCGTTGATGTTGGACAGGCGGGCGAGCAGTACTTC.

Ten or more counts support this clonotype. This chain connects TRBV29-1 to TRBJ2-2; D may be TRBD2 (5 bases). This CDR3 has 13 amino acids. The ends were cut back, 4 bases at V and 0 bases at J, with 6 bases in the middle. Germline CDR1 is SQVTM and CDR2 is ANQGSEA. CDR3 in DNA: TGCAGCGTTGGGACTTCGAACACCGGGGAGCTGTTTTTT. Encoded protein: CSVGTSNTGELFF.

V usage is TRBV6-1 and J usage is TRBJ2-3, with TRBD1 identical over 7 bases. This CDR3 is 15 amino acids long. Germline V gene sequence: CDR1 MNHNS, CDR2 SASEGT. With 0 bases clipped from V and 4 bases from J, the junction kept 4 bases outside the gene matches. In nucleotides, the CDR3 is TGTGCCAGCAGTGAAGCACGACAGGGACCAGATACGCAGTATTTT. It yields the protein CASSEARQGPDTQYF.

At least ten counts were recorded for this clonotype. The chain joins TRBV5-1 to TRBJ1-1; tentative D call: TRBD1 (5 bases). Looked up from germline, CDR1 is SGHRS and CDR2 is YFSETQ. V lost 3 bases, J lost 7 bases, and 16 bases lay in between. CDR3 length equals 14 residues. The CDR3 sequence is CASSYAAGTDEAFF. The CDR3 nucleotides read TGCGCCAGCAGCTACGCGGCAGGGACCGATGAAGCTTTCTTT.

This clonotype has more than one count but fewer than ten. The CDR3 DNA sequence: TGTGCCACCAGCAGCGCCGACCTCGGGGGTCAGACTAGAGCCCCCCAAGAGACCCAGTACTTC. It yields the protein CATSSADLGGQTRAPQETQYF. V and J are TRBV15 and TRBJ2-5; a weak D match, TRBD2 (6 bases). Germline CDR1 and CDR2: LNHNV and YYDKDF (reference sequence). The CDR3 consists of 21 residues. V was shortened by 3 bases and J by 1 base, with 30 bases between the two germline ends.

The chain employs TRBV7-7 and TRBJ2-1, with TRBD2 as a possible D gene (5 bases). V lost 2 bases to trimming and J lost 6 bases, with 8 bases between them. CDR3 length equals 13 residues. Germline V gene sequence: CDR1 SSHAT, CDR2 FNYEAQ (reference sequence). CDR3 sequence reads: CASSLYEGNEQFF. Here the CDR3 DNA reads TGTGCCAGCAGCTTATACGAGGGCAATGAGCAGTTCTTC.

This clonotype turned up a few times. The chain has TRBV11-2 and TRBJ2-6; D is possibly TRBD1 (6 bases). Germline V gene data show CDR1 as SGHAT and CDR2 as FQNNGV. V was cut by 4 bases and J by 0 bases, with 13 bases left in between. The CDR3 spans 17 residues. The CDR3 region has the DNA TGTGCCAGCAGCTCAAGGGGGTTGAGCTCTGGGGCCAACGTCCTGACTTTC. Its translation is CASSSRGLSSGANVLTF. The variable domain in full, completed from reference TRBV11-2 and TRBJ2-6, reads EAGVAQSPRYKIIEKRQSVAFWCNPISGHATLYWYQQILGQGPKLLIQFQNNGVVDDSQLPKDRFSAERLKGVDSTLKIQPAKLEDSAVYLCASSSRGLSSGANVLTFGAGSRLTVL.

This clonotype was counted ten times or more. The gene calls are TRBV5-1 and TRBJ2-1, with D maybe TRBD1 (5 bases). This CDR3 comprises 14 residues. V lost 0 bases to trimming and J lost 7 bases, with 11 bases between them. CDR1 and CDR2 (germline): SGHRS, YFSETQ. This CDR3 reads CASSLGAGRNEQFF. The CDR3 DNA reads TGCGCCAGCAGCTTGGGGGCAGGGCGGAATGAGCAGTTCTTC.

The chain combines TRBV12-3 or TRBV12-4 with TRBJ2-3; 14 bases align to TRBD2. V lost 6 bases to trimming and J lost 4 bases; unmatched junction nucleotides: 9. This CDR3 has 17 residues. The CDR3 bases are TGTGCCAGCAGGAAGACTAGCGGGGGGGCCGGGTCAGATACGCAGTATTTT. It yields the protein CASRKTSGGAGSDTQYF.

The CDR3 DNA reads as TGTGCCATCAGTGAGGGGACAGTTCAAGAGACCCAGTACTTC. It encodes CAISEGTVQETQYF. The chain has TRBV10-3 and TRBJ2-5; 7 bases line up with TRBD1. The V gene end was trimmed by 2 bases and the J gene end by 2 bases; junction bases not matched to a gene: 2. The CDR3 has 14 amino acids. Germline V CDR1 and CDR2: ENHRY, SYGVKD.

V usage is TRBV20-1 and J usage is TRBJ2-4, with D possibly matching TRBD2 (6 bases). Trimming left V 0 bases short and J 0 bases short, with 12 bases between. The CDR3 runs 16 residues. Looked up from germline, CDR1 is DFQATT and CDR2 is SNEGSKA (reference sequence). The CDR3 bases are TGCAGTGCTAGAGATAGCCGGGACTTAGCCAAAAACATTCAGTACTTC. It is translated as CSARDSRDLAKNIQYF.

In this sample, this clonotype turned up many times. The chain recombines TRBV5-6 with TRBJ2-5; D gene unclear. The CDR3 extends over 14 amino acids. Trimming took off 2 bases at V and 1 base at J, with 9 bases between the two ends. CDR1 and CDR2 (germline): SGHDT, YYEEEE. Written as DNA, the CDR3 is TGTGCCAGCAGCTTTGGGGATCTCCAAGAGACCCAGTACTTC. It specifies CASSFGDLQETQYF.

The gene calls are TRBV12-3 or TRBV12-4 and TRBJ2-7, with 7 positions matching TRBD1. The V gene end was trimmed by 5 bases and the J gene end by 5 bases; junction bases not matched to a gene: 6. The CDR3 length is 13 residues. The CDR3 bases are TGTGCCAGCAGTCCGGGACAGTCCGACGAGCAGTACTTC. This encodes CASSPGQSDEQYF.

This clonotype was observed a handful of times. The V gene is TRBV7-9, the J gene TRBJ2-5; 8 nucleotides match TRBD2. The ends lost 4 bases at V and 3 bases at J; junction bases unmatched: 4. CDR3 length: 14 residues. The germline gives CDR1 SEHNR, CDR2 FQNEAQ (reference sequence). In nucleotides, the CDR3 is TGTGCCAGCAGCTCACCAGCGGGGGAAGAGACCCAGTACTTC. Protein: CASSSPAGEETQYF.

This chain uses TRBV20-1 with TRBJ2-5; D perhaps matches TRBD2 (5 bases). The CDR3 runs to 13 residues. Germline V lookup: CDR1 DFQATT, CDR2 SNEGSKA (reference sequence). The V gene lost 6 bases and the J gene lost 9 bases, with 20 bases spanning the gap. CDR3 bases: TGCAGTGCACCAAGAGGGCTAGGTGAAGCCCAGTACTTC. Protein product: CSAPRGLGEAQYF.

V and J are TRBV21-1 and TRBJ2-3; the D segment call TRBD2 is taken from the table without a DNA check. TRBV21-1 is a known pseudogene. The CDR3 totals 19 residues. The CDR3 is CASSNPGLAGTSSTDTQYF. The CDR3 nucleotides are TGTGCCAGCAGCAATCCCGGACTAGCGGGGACTTCTAGCACAGATACGCAGTATTTT.

This clonotype was detected many times. The rearrangement joins TRBV5-1 to TRBJ2-5; no reliable D call. Trimming stripped 4 bases from V and 4 bases from J, with 14 bases between. CDR3 length: 14 residues. Germline V gene sequence: CDR1 SGHRS, CDR2 YFSETQ. The CDR3 sequence is CASSPGPPVETQYF. In DNA form, the CDR3 reads TGCGCCAGCAGCCCTGGCCCTCCGGTAGAGACCCAGTACTTC. The variable domain in full, completed from reference TRBV5-1 and TRBJ2-5, reads KAGVTQTPRYLIKTRGQQVTLSCSPISGHRSVSWYQQTPGQGLQFLFEYFSETQRNKGNFPGRFSGRQFSNSRSEMNVSTLELGDSALYLCASSPGPPVETQYFGPGTRLLVL.

This chain joins TRBV7-2 and TRBJ1-1; TRBD1 matches at 7 bases. CDR3 length equals 15 residues. Germline V CDR1 and CDR2: SGHTA, FQGNSA. The ends lost 5 bases at V and 4 bases at J; junction bases unmatched: 10. The CDR3 nucleotides are TGTGCCAGCAGCCCAGACAGGGTTCAAAGCACTGAAGCTTTCTTT. Its translation: CASSPDRVQSTEAFF.